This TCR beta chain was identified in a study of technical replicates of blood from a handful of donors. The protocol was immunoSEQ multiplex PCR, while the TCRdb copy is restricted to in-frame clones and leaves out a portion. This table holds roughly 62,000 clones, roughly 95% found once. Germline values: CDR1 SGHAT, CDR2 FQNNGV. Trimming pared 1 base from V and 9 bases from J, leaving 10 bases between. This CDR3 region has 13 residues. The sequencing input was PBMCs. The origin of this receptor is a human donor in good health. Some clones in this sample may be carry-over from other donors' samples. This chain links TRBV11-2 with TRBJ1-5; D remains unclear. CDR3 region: CASSLGREWPQHF. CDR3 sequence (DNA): TGTGCCAGCAGCTTAGGGAGGGAATGGCCCCAGCATTTT.